The 3 T cell receptor beta chains below all came from one sample that was sequenced in a study of long-term antiretroviral therapy in people with HIV. Run at survey level, the immunoSEQ assay was version v3.0. Sequencing was performed with immunoSEQ multiplex PCR; in TCRdb, only in-frame clones are kept and a portion is missing. This repertoire shows around 30,000 clones, roughly 78% found once; its top ten account for almost 9.5%. The input for sequencing was unsorted PBMCs, taken 1.5 years before starting antiretroviral therapy. Receptors originate from a man between 18 and 35 years old with HIV.

The rearrangement links TRBV28 to TRBJ1-2; a weak D match, TRBD1 (5 bases). There are 12 residues in the CDR3. Per the germline V gene, CDR1 is MDHEN and CDR2 is SYDVKM. Trimming cost V 6 bases and J 3 bases, with 8 bases left between them. CDR3: CASRGGDYGYTF. DNA of the CDR3: TGTGCCAGCAGAGGAGGGGACTATGGCTACACCTTC.

The CDR3 here is CATSRRRANTEAFF. The CDR3, as DNA: TGTGCCACCAGCAGGCGGAGGGCAAACACTGAAGCTTTCTTT. The rearrangement links TRBV15 to TRBJ1-1; no reliable D call. CDR3 length equals 14 residues. CDR1 and CDR2 from the germline V gene are LNHNV and YYDKDF (reference sequence). V was pared by 3 bases and J by 2 bases, with 10 bases between.

CDR3 sequence (DNA): TGCAGCGTTGAGACGAGGGAGCCCTACAATGAGCAGTTCTTC. This translates into CSVETREPYNEQFF. The rearrangement links TRBV29-1 to TRBJ2-1; weak D call: TRBD2 (5 bases). There are 14 residues in the CDR3. Per the germline V gene, CDR1 is SQVTM and CDR2 is ANQGSEA. Trimming shortened V by 3 bases and J by 2 bases, and 11 bases separated the two germline ends.